This section outlines one T cell receptor (beta chain) sequence together with its context. The data stem from a study of blood T cell repertoires in COVID-19. Measured with immunoSEQ multiplex PCR; TCRdb has only the in-frame clones, and not every one. This table holds 300,000 or so clones, approximately 93% found once. Germline V gene data show CDR1 as SGHAT and CDR2 as FQNNGV. This CDR3 region has 16 residues. Trimming stripped 5 bases from V and 1 base from J, with 16 bases between. The sample comprised peripheral blood. The genes are TRBV11-2 and TRBJ2-3; unclear D gene. The sequence was collected from a woman aged 25 to 39 with COVID-19, enrolled during active disease. The CDR3 DNA reads as TGTGCCAGCAGCCCCTGGCCACAACAAGGCACAGATACGCAGTATTTT. This gives the protein CASSPWPQQGTDTQYF.